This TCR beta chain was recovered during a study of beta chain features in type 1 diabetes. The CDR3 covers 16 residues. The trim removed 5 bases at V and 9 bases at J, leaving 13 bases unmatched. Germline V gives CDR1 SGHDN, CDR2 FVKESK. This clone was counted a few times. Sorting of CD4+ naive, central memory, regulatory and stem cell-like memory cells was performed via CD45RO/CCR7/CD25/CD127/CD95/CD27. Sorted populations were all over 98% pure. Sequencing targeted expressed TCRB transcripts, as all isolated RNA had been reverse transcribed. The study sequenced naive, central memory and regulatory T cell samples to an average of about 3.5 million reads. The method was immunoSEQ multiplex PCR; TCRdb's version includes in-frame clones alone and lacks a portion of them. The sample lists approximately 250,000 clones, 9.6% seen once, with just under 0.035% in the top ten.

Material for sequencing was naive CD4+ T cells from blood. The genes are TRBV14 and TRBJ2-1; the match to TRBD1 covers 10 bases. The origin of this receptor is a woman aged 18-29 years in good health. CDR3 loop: CASSSGTGVLRGEQFF. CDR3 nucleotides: TGTGCCAGCAGCTCCGGGACAGGGGTCCTACGGGGTGAGCAGTTCTTC.